These T cell receptor beta chains were read from a single sample in a study of identical twins. Each CDR3 protein is one row after TCRdb ran MiXCR on the 5' RACE reads. The sample yields hundreds of thousands of distinct CDR3 sequences, 9% to 15% seen once. The sample was also linked to a second study, of yellow fever vaccine responses in identical twins.

Material: PBMCs. The source is a woman between 18 and 30 years old in good health. CDR3s include the opening cysteine and the closing phenylalanine or tryptophan. D genes are given only for firm matches. Clone size, where shown, is once, few, many, or a class for clones that have expanded.

j_call v_call d_call clone_size cdr3_nt cdr3_aa
TRBJ2-2 TRBV5-1 NA few TGCGCCAGCAGCTGGGCTGACCCGGGCGGGGAGCTGTTTTTT CASSWADPGGELFF
TRBJ2-7 TRBV12-3/TRBV12-4 NA many TGTGCCAGCAGTTTCTCTAGCTCCTACGAGCAGTACTTC CASSFSSSYEQYF
TRBJ2-3 TRBV5-1 TRBD1 many TGCGCCAGCAGCCCGGGACAGGGAAGAACCACAGATACGCAGTATTTT CASSPGQGRTTDTQYF
TRBJ2-4 TRBV28 NA few TGTGCCAGCAGTTTCCGGAGACAGCCAACCAAAAACATTCAGTACTTC CASSFRRQPTKNIQYF
TRBJ2-3 TRBV6-1 NA few TGTGCCAGCAGTGATGAGGGGGATACGCAGTATTTT CASSDEGDTQYF
TRBJ1-1 TRBV4-1 NA few TGCGCCAGCAGCCAAGATTGGGGTATTGGGGCGAACACTGAAGCTTTCTTT CASSQDWGIGANTEAFF
TRBJ1-2 TRBV21-1 NA NA TGTGCCAGCAGCAAAGACAGTCGCCCCAACTTAGACCATGGCTACACCTTC CASSKDSRPNLDHGYTF
TRBJ2-2 TRBV18 NA NA TGTGCCAGCTCACCACCGGGGGGCGGCGGCAACACCGGGGAGCTGTTTTTT CASSPPGGGGNTGELFF
TRBJ1-1 TRBV12-3/TRBV12-4 NA NA TGTGCCAGCAGTTTATTATCCGCCGATGAAGCTTTCTTT CASSLLSADEAFF
TRBJ1-1 TRBV6-1 NA NA TGTGCCAGCATCTTAACAGGGTACGGTGGCACTGAAGCTTTCTTT CASILTGYGGTEAFF
TRBJ2-1 TRBV24-1 TRBD1 NA TGTGCCACCAGTGACTTTACAGGGGGCAGTGAGCAGTTCTTC CATSDFTGGSEQFF
TRBJ1-6 TRBV5-1 TRBD1 few TGCGCCAGCAGCTGGGGACAGTCCTATGAGGATTCACCCCTCCACTTT CASSWGQSYEDSPLHF
TRBJ2-7 TRBV20-1 TRBD1 many TGCAGTGACATACCGGGACAGTACTACGAGCAGTACTTC CSDIPGQYYEQYF
TRBJ2-1 TRBV20-1 NA NA TGCAGTGCTAGAACCGGGGGGCCGGACAATGAGCAGTTCTTC CSARTGGPDNEQFF
TRBJ2-7 TRBV7-9 TRBD1 few TGTGCCAGCAGCTTATTCGACAGGGGCTACGAGCAGTACTTC CASSLFDRGYEQYF
TRBJ1-5 TRBV27 NA few TGTGCCAGCAGAGGACAGCCTTATCAGCCCCAGCATTTT CASRGQPYQPQHF
TRBJ1-2 TRBV28 TRBD1 few TGTGCCAGCAGCCCCGGACAGGGTTTAAATGGCTACACCTTC CASSPGQGLNGYTF
TRBJ1-5 TRBV2 TRBD1 few TGTGCCAGCAGCCAGGAGGGGGCTTGGGGCAATCAGCCCCAGCATTTT CASSQEGAWGNQPQHF
TRBJ1-1 TRBV2 NA NA TGTGCCAGCAGTGATTCAGGGAGAAGGGCGGGGGCTGAAGCTTTCTTT CASSDSGRRAGAEAFF
TRBJ2-2 TRBV10-3 TRBD2 NA TGTGCCATCACCAGCGGGGGGTACACCGGGGAGCTGTTTTTT CAITSGGYTGELFF